This record concerns one T cell receptor beta chain sequence. Trimming stripped 3 bases from V and 2 bases from J, with 11 bases between. This CDR3 spans 15 amino acids. From germline, CDR1 is ENHRY and CDR2 SYGVKD. TCRdb reprocessed the 5' RACE reads via MiXCR and lists one record per CDR3 protein. The sample has approximately 500,000 distinct CDR3 sequences, approximately 24% seen once. The entry originates in a study of identical twins. This same sample was also part of a study on T cells expressing NK-cell markers. This second study notes: The study sequenced eight donors, seven HCMV-seropositive and one seronegative. One observes that, in a few donors, these clonotypes were also the leading ones within the CD3+CD56-NKG2C+ fraction.

Material: CD4+ T cells sorted from blood. This chain joins TRBV10-3 and TRBJ1-3; D is unresolved. The sequence was collected from a woman aged 18-30 years in good health. The DNA of the CDR3 is TGTGCCATCAGTGACAGAACCTCCGCTGGAAACACCATATATTTT. Its translation: CAISDRTSAGNTIYF.